What follows are 32 T cell receptor beta chains derived from one specimen sequenced in a study of cytomegalovirus exposure and HLA in healthy donors. The primer mix had 60 Vbeta and 13 Jbeta primers. The table came from immunoSEQ multiplex PCR; TCRdb's copy has only in-frame clones and leaves some out. The sample includes about 160,000 clones, around 80% of them seen just once. The source material was PBMCs. The receptor source for this set is a man between 40 and 49 years old in good health and CMV-seronegative.

The chain has TRBV11-2 and TRBJ2-6, with D maybe TRBD2 (5 bases). Between the trimmed V and J ends, which lost 4 bases and 4 bases, there was a span of 14 bases. The CDR3 runs 16 residues. CDR1 is SGHAT and CDR2 is FQNNGV in the germline V gene. The CDR3 region has the DNA TGTGCCAGCAGCTATGTCCGGGGTAGAGGGGCCAACGTCCTGACTTTC. This encodes CASSYVRGRGANVLTF. Together with reference TRBV11-2 and TRBJ2-6, the CDR3 gives the full variable domain: EAGVAQSPRYKIIEKRQSVAFWCNPISGHATLYWYQQILGQGPKLLIQFQNNGVVDDSQLPKDRFSAERLKGVDSTLKIQPAKLEDSAVYLCASSYVRGRGANVLTFGAGSRLTVL.

Only a few counts were recorded for this clone. The V call is TRBV6-5, the J call TRBJ1-2, with a possible D match to TRBD1 (6 bases). The CDR3 totals 13 residues. Looked up from germline, CDR1 is MNHEY and CDR2 is SVGAGI. V was pared by 8 bases and J by 4 bases, with 14 bases between. In DNA form, the CDR3 reads TGTGCCAGCTTCAGGGGACCGGGCTATGGCTACACCTTC. Protein sequence: CASFRGPGYGYTF.

The chain uses TRBV27 and TRBJ1-2; D is unclear. There are 16 residues in the CDR3. Germline V CDR1 and CDR2: MNHEY, SMNVEV (reference sequence). V dropped 8 bases and J dropped 8 bases, with 27 bases sitting between them. CDR3 amino acids: CASQPNVGVTPRGYTF. Here the CDR3 DNA reads TGTGCCAGCCAACCCAACGTCGGGGTGACGCCCCGGGGCTACACCTTC.

V is TRBV5-4 and J is TRBJ2-7; 9 bases align to TRBD1. Looked up from germline, CDR1 is SGHNT and CDR2 is YYREEE (reference sequence). The CDR3 length is 13 residues. J lost 0 bases, V lost 6 bases, and 1 base had no gene match. Here the CDR3 reads CASTGQGSYEQYF. CDR3 coding DNA: TGTGCCAGCACGGGACAGGGCTCCTACGAGCAGTACTTC.

This chain's CDR3 is CASSSHGTGGSGNTIYF. The CDR3 DNA sequence: TGTGCCAGTAGTAGCCACGGGACAGGGGGCTCTGGAAACACCATATATTTT. The gene calls are TRBV19 and TRBJ1-3; TRBD1 matches at 11 bases. The CDR3 is made up of 17 amino acids. V lost 4 bases and J lost 0; bases outside the gene matches: 5. Germline V lookup: CDR1 LNHDA, CDR2 SQIVND (reference sequence).

This clone was seen a single time. The chain joins TRBV5-1 to TRBJ1-1; D is uncertain. The germline V and J ends were trimmed by 4 bases and 0 bases, with 13 bases remaining between them. CDR1 is SGHRS and CDR2 is YFSETQ in the germline V gene. There are 15 residues in the CDR3. CDR3 DNA: TGCGCCAGCAGCGTCGACGTGGGCCTGAACACTGAAGCTTTCTTT. It codes for CASSVDVGLNTEAFF.

The genes are TRBV4-2 and TRBJ1-6; D ambiguous. Trimming removed 1 base at V and 8 bases at J, with 9 bases between. The CDR3 has 14 residues. Germline CDR1 and CDR2: LGHNA and YNFKEQ. The CDR3 DNA is TGTGCCAGCAGCCAAGTTGTTCGGGATTCACCCCTCCACTTT. Its translation: CASSQVVRDSPLHF.

The rearrangement uses TRBV27 and TRBJ2-5; weak D call: TRBD1 (5 bases). V was clipped by 6 bases and J by 2 bases, with 16 bases between them. The germline V gene has CDR1 MNHEY and CDR2 SMNVEV (reference sequence). The CDR3 consists of 15 residues. CDR3 region: CASSLGVGVQETQYF. The CDR3 region has the DNA TGTGCCAGCAGCCTAGGGGTCGGAGTACAAGAGACCCAGTACTTC.

This clone was observed once. The chain employs TRBV29-1 and TRBJ2-5; 12 positions agree with TRBD1. Germline V lookup: CDR1 SQVTM, CDR2 ANQGSEA. With V trimmed by 4 bases and J by 5 bases, 5 bases remained unmatched. This CDR3 has 14 amino acids. CDR3 sequence (DNA): TGCAGCGTTGGAGGGACAGGGGGCGCGGAGACCCAGTACTTC. Protein sequence: CSVGGTGGAETQYF.

The chain is built from TRBV6-5 and TRBJ2-7; 15 bases are a match to TRBD2. The CDR3 has 15 amino acids. The ends lost 5 bases at V and 8 bases at J; junction bases unmatched: 7. Per germline, CDR1 MNHEY and CDR2 SVGAGI. The CDR3 bases are TGTGCCAGCAGTCCCGGGACTAGCGGGGGGAGTAAGCAGTACTTC. Amino acids: CASSPGTSGGSKQYF.

The rearrangement links TRBV6-5 to TRBJ2-7; weak D call: TRBD1 (5 bases). V lost 6 bases to trimming and J lost 6 bases, with 15 bases between them. The CDR3 is made up of 13 amino acids. Germline V gene lookup returns CDR1 MNHEY and CDR2 SVGAGI. This chain's CDR3 is CASSHPQTAEQYF. Here the CDR3 DNA reads TGTGCCAGCAGCCACCCTCAGACAGCCGAGCAGTACTTC.

The V gene is TRBV7-8, the J gene TRBJ2-5; 11 bases align to TRBD2. Germline values: CDR1 SGHVS, CDR2 FQNEAQ. The CDR3 sequence is 18 residues long. V dropped 4 bases and J dropped 4; count of bases not matched to a gene: 14. CDR3 sequence (DNA): TGTGCCAGCAGCTACCCGAATCTTAGCGGGGGGGTTGGAGAGACCCAGTACTTC. This sequence encodes CASSYPNLSGGVGETQYF.

The J gene is TRBJ2-4, the V gene TRBV9; 10 positions match TRBD1. The CDR3 spans 18 residues. V gave up 4 bases and J gave up 1 base; unmatched junction bases: 11. In germline, CDR1 is SGDLS, CDR2 YYNGEE. The CDR3 loop is CASSTGTGVSRAKNIQYF. Written as DNA, the CDR3 is TGTGCCAGCAGCACCGGGACAGGGGTTTCTAGGGCCAAAAACATTCAGTACTTC.

The rearrangement links TRBV19 to TRBJ1-1; weak D call: TRBD1 (5 bases). The CDR3 loop spans 12 amino acids. V gave up 7 bases and J gave up 7 bases, with 13 bases separating them. Germline V gene lookup returns CDR1 LNHDA and CDR2 SQIVND (reference sequence). CDR3 in DNA: TGTGCCAGTACCCTGCGGGGCAGTGAAGCTTTCTTT. Its translation is CASTLRGSEAFF.

V gene TRBV4-3 combines with J gene TRBJ1-6, with TRBD1 matching over 7 bases. The J segment lost 9 bases and the V segment lost 4 bases, leaving 12 bases of the junction unmatched. The CDR3 has 16 amino acids. Germline CDR1 reads LGHNA; CDR2 reads YSLEER. The CDR3 protein is CASSLSPGTVGSPLHF. CDR3 nucleotide sequence: TGCGCCAGCAGCCTCTCTCCCGGGACAGTCGGTTCACCCCTCCACTTT.

J is TRBJ2-5 and V is TRBV7-2; maybe TRBD1 (6 bases). Trimming left V 2 bases short and J 4 bases short, with 11 bases between. CDR3 size: 14 residues. Per the germline V gene, CDR1 is SGHTA and CDR2 is FQGNSA. CDR3 in DNA: TGTGCCAGCAGCTTACAGGGGCAAGGAGAGACCCAGTACTTC. This sequence encodes CASSLQGQGETQYF.

This chain joins TRBV5-6 and TRBJ2-5, with 8 bases matching TRBD1. V shed 0 bases, J shed 5 bases, and the junction held 6 bases outside the gene matches. CDR1 SGHDT and CDR2 YYEEEE come from the germline V gene. The CDR3 runs 15 residues. The CDR3 sequence is CASSLGTGLGETQYF. Written as DNA, the CDR3 is TGTGCCAGCAGCTTGGGGACAGGGTTGGGGGAGACCCAGTACTTC. Using reference TRBV5-6 and TRBJ2-5 for the parts outside the CDR3, the full variable domain is DAGVTQSPTHLIKTRGQQVTLRCSPKSGHDTVSWYQQALGQGPQFIFQYYEEEERQRGNFPDRFSGHQFPNYSSELNVNALLLGDSALYLCASSLGTGLGETQYFGPGTRLLVL.

V gene TRBV7-2 combines with J gene TRBJ2-1, with a tentative D call TRBD1 (6 bases). Trimming stripped 6 bases from V and 9 bases from J, with 18 bases between. CDR1 and CDR2 from the germline V gene are SGHTA and FQGNSA. CDR3 length: 14 amino acids. This chain's CDR3 is CASSHTRGSGEQFF. CDR3 nucleotide sequence: TGTGCCAGCAGTCACACCAGGGGCAGCGGTGAGCAGTTCTTC.

This clone appeared once. This chain connects TRBV19 to TRBJ2-4; 12 nucleotides match TRBD1. The CDR3 spans 16 residues. Germline V gene data show CDR1 as LNHDA and CDR2 as SQIVND (reference sequence). Trimming took 5 bases from V and 7 from J; bases not matched to a gene: 9. CDR3 coding DNA: TGTGCCAGTAGTCCCAGGGACAGGGGGCTTGAGAACATTCAGTACTTC. Its protein product is CASSPRDRGLENIQYF. Full variable domain (remainder filled in from reference TRBV19 and TRBJ2-4): DGGITQSPKYLFRKEGQNVTLSCEQNLNHDAMYWYRQDPGQGLRLIYYSQIVNDFQKGDIAEGYSVSREKKESFPLTVTSAQKNPTAFYLCASSPRDRGLENIQYFGAGTRLSVL.

V is TRBV5-5 and J is TRBJ1-2, with D maybe TRBD1 (5 bases). This CDR3 contains 15 residues. The germline V gene has CDR1 SGHKS and CDR2 YYEKEE (reference sequence). Trimming removed 4 bases from V and 1 base from J, with 14 bases in between. The CDR3 sequence: CASSRSGGDNYGYTF. The DNA of the CDR3 is TGTGCCAGCAGCCGGTCCGGGGGTGATAACTATGGCTACACCTTC.

This clone appeared a few times. The chain carries TRBV5-1 and TRBJ2-1, with 10 positions matching TRBD2. The CDR3 totals 15 residues. CDR1 SGHRS and CDR2 YFSETQ come from the germline V gene. The J segment lost 8 bases and the V segment lost 0 bases, leaving 5 bases of the junction unmatched. Here the CDR3 reads CASSLGLAGVHEQFF. The CDR3 coding sequence is TGCGCCAGCAGCTTGGGCCTAGCGGGGGTCCATGAGCAGTTCTTC.

The rearrangement uses TRBV9 and TRBJ2-3; 7 bases fit TRBD2. In germline, CDR1 is SGDLS, CDR2 YYNGEE. V lost 0 bases to trimming and J lost 3 bases; unmatched junction nucleotides: 7. This CDR3 has 16 amino acids. CDR3 coding DNA: TGTGCCAGCAGCGTAGGCGGCGGGGAGGGGACAGATACGCAGTATTTT. It encodes CASSVGGGEGTDTQYF.

The CDR3 DNA follows: TGCGCCAGCAGTCTCCAAGGACAGGGATTTAGCACAGATACGCAGTATTTT. It yields the protein CASSLQGQGFSTDTQYF. This sequence joins TRBV5-1 and TRBJ2-3; 8 bases are shared with TRBD1. This CDR3 is built from 17 residues. J lost 0 bases, V lost 5 bases, and 11 bases had no gene match. From germline, CDR1 is SGHRS and CDR2 YFSETQ.

This clone was seen more than once but under ten times. The rearrangement uses TRBV19 and TRBJ1-2; tentatively, D is TRBD1 (6 bases). Germline CDR1 LNHDA, CDR2 SQIVND (reference sequence). The CDR3 loop spans 15 amino acids. Trimming removed 6 bases from V and 0 bases from J, with 14 bases in between. The CDR3: CASRDSPTTNYGYTF. In DNA, the CDR3 is TGTGCCAGTAGGGACAGTCCCACCACTAACTATGGCTACACCTTC.

This chain links TRBV10-1 with TRBJ1-4; 9 positions agree with TRBD1. The germline CDR1 and CDR2 sequences are WNHNN and SYGVQD (reference sequence). Trimming at V came to 7 bases and at J to 0 bases, leaving 15 bases not matched to a gene. The length of the CDR3 is 19 residues. CDR3 bases: TGCGCCAGCAACATAACAACAGGGGGCGAGCTCTCAACTAATGAAAAACTGTTTTTT. Translation gives CASNITTGGELSTNEKLFF.

V is TRBV19 and J is TRBJ1-2; D is unclear. Trimming cost V 4 bases and J 7 bases, with 19 bases left between them. The CDR3 spans 15 residues. In germline, CDR1 is LNHDA, CDR2 SQIVND (reference sequence). CDR3 sequence: CASSKFGGTNTGYTF. As DNA, the CDR3 is TGTGCCAGTAGTAAATTCGGCGGCACTAACACTGGCTACACCTTC.

The J gene is TRBJ2-1, the V gene TRBV14, with 11 bases matching TRBD2. The CDR3 has 19 amino acids. The V and J ends lost 5 bases and 0 bases, in that order; junction bases with no gene match: 12. From germline, CDR1 is SGHDN and CDR2 FVKESK. The CDR3 here is CASSSGTSGKRSSYNEQFF. DNA of the CDR3: TGTGCCAGCAGCTCAGGGACTAGCGGAAAACGTAGCTCCTACAATGAGCAGTTCTTC.

This chain links TRBV5-8 with TRBJ1-2; D gene uncertain. CDR3 length: 14 residues. The V gene's germline CDR1 is SGHTS and CDR2 YDEGEE. With 4 bases removed from V and 8 bases from J, the gap between germline ends came to 18 bases. DNA of the CDR3: TGTGCCAGCAGCGCAGGACTTAACCCCCGCGGCTACACCTTC. This gives the protein CASSAGLNPRGYTF.

In this sample, this clone turned up a few times. The chain combines TRBV5-3 with TRBJ1-4; the match to TRBD1 covers 7 bases. TRBV5-3 is marked as an open reading frame, function uncertain. V lost 4 bases, J lost 0 bases, and 12 bases stayed unmatched. The CDR3 runs to 18 residues. The CDR3 DNA sequence: TGTGCCAGAAGCCTGAACAGGGGCCCTGTTGCAACTAATGAAAAACTGTTTTTT. Residues: CARSLNRGPVATNEKLFF.

The V and J genes are TRBV18 and TRBJ2-5; TRBD2 agrees at 10 bases. This CDR3 has 14 amino acids. Germline lookup yields CDR1 KGHSH and CDR2 LQKENI. Trimming at V came to 6 bases and at J to 3 bases, leaving 4 bases not matched to a gene. Here the CDR3 reads CASSTTSGEETQYF. The CDR3 nucleotides read TGTGCCAGCTCCACTACTAGCGGGGAAGAGACCCAGTACTTC.

The chain couples TRBV7-2 to TRBJ2-4; 9 positions agree with TRBD2. Germline V gene lookup returns CDR1 SGHTA and CDR2 FQGNSA. The CDR3 contains 18 residues. The junction had 15 bases not matched to a gene; V was cut back by 7 bases and J by 2 bases. The CDR3 DNA reads TGTGCCAGCACCCAAGGAGGCGGGGGGGTTGGTCCCAAAAACATTCAGTACTTC. It specifies CASTQGGGGVGPKNIQYF.

J is TRBJ2-2 and V is TRBV5-1; tentative D call: TRBD1 (5 bases). Germline V lookup: CDR1 SGHRS, CDR2 YFSETQ. The CDR3 totals 14 residues. Trimming left V 5 bases short and J 2 bases short, with 10 bases between. The CDR3 nucleotides read TGCGCCAGCAGTGGGCAGGGAAACACCGGGGAGCTGTTTTTT. Its translation is CASSGQGNTGELFF. The variable domain in full, with the rest retrieved from reference TRBV5-1 and TRBJ2-2, is KAGVTQTPRYLIKTRGQQVTLSCSPISGHRSVSWYQQTPGQGLQFLFEYFSETQRNKGNFPGRFSGRQFSNSRSEMNVSTLELGDSALYLCASSGQGNTGELFFGEGSRLTVL.